One and the same sample provided the 8 T cell receptor beta chains below, sequenced in a study of T cells in tuberculosis. Time point reported: new active TB diagnosis, blood taken before or within 7 days of starting treatment. Data came from immunoSEQ multiplex PCR; TCRdb stores just in-frame clones and leaves some out. This repertoire shows about 49,000 clones, more than 90% found once; its top ten account for 1.4%. The material was PBMCs, obtained at tuberculosis diagnosis. These receptors all stem from an adult with tuberculosis.

The chain joins TRBV28 to TRBJ1-1; no clear D gene. The CDR3 runs 15 residues. The V end was cut by 10 bases, the J end by 4 bases, with 22 bases between. CDR1 is MDHEN, CDR2 SYDVKM, per germline. The CDR3 sequence is CATFPHGGLRTEAFF. CDR3 sequence (DNA): TGTGCCACCTTCCCTCACGGAGGGCTCCGCACTGAAGCTTTCTTT.

This sequence joins TRBV19 and TRBJ1-2; no definite D call. CDR3 length: 11 residues. The ends were cut back, 8 bases at V and 4 bases at J, with 8 bases in the middle. Germline loops: CDR1 LNHDA, CDR2 SQIVND (reference sequence). CDR3: CASPGTYGYTF. CDR3 DNA sequence: TGTGCCAGTCCAGGTACCTATGGCTACACCTTC. The variable domain in full, completed from reference TRBV19 and TRBJ1-2, reads DGGITQSPKYLFRKEGQNVTLSCEQNLNHDAMYWYRQDPGQGLRLIYYSQIVNDFQKGDIAEGYSVSREKKESFPLTVTSAQKNPTAFYLCASPGTYGYTFGSGTRLTVV.

Only one count was recorded for this clone. The chain combines TRBV30 with TRBJ1-1; 8 bases agree with TRBD1. The CDR3 has 14 amino acids. Trimming removed 5 bases from V and 10 bases from J; junction bases left unmatched: 15. Germline CDR1 is GTSNPN and CDR2 is SVGIG (reference sequence). The CDR3 region is CAWGVPADRVAAFF. CDR3 nucleotide sequence: TGTGCCTGGGGGGTCCCCGCGGACAGGGTGGCAGCTTTCTTT.

The chain recombines TRBV18 with TRBJ2-3; maybe TRBD2 (7 bases). The germline V gene has CDR1 KGHSH and CDR2 LQKENI. Deletions cut 3 bases from V and 6 bases from J, with 22 bases between. The CDR3 runs to 17 residues. CDR3 nucleotide sequence: TGTGCCAGCTCACCCAGCGCCGCGGGGGCCCCCCTGGATACGCAGTATTTT. Amino acid sequence: CASSPSAAGAPLDTQYF.

The CDR3 sequence is CASSLGPMRGRTGELFF. For the CDR3, the DNA is TGTGCCAGCAGCTTAGGCCCGATGCGGGGGCGTACCGGGGAGCTGTTTTTT. The chain recombines TRBV11-2 with TRBJ2-2, with a possible D match to TRBD2 (7 bases). Germline V gives CDR1 SGHAT, CDR2 FQNNGV. This CDR3 spans 17 amino acids. Trimming took 1 base from V and 5 from J, leaving 17 bases between them.

For the CDR3, the DNA is TGTGCCAGCAGCGGCGGAGTCGGGTCGGCTGAGCAGTTCTTC. This gives the protein CASSGGVGSAEQFF. The chain is built from TRBV9 and TRBJ2-1; D unclear. V lost 3 bases and J lost 9, with 16 bases in between. The CDR3 runs to 14 residues. In germline, CDR1 is SGDLS, CDR2 YYNGEE. The full variable domain, its missing parts supplied by reference TRBV9 and TRBJ2-1, is DSGVTQTPKHLITATGQRVTLRCSPRSGDLSVYWYQQSLDQGLQFLIQYYNGEERAKGNILERFSAQQFPDLHSELNLSSLELGDSALYFCASSGGVGSAEQFFGPGTRLTVL.

This rearrangement joins TRBV7-6 to TRBJ2-3, with 7 nucleotides matching TRBD2. The CDR3 consists of 15 residues. CDR1 and CDR2 (germline): SGHVS, FNYEAQ. Unmatched junction bases numbered 4, after V lost 1 base and J lost 3 bases. The CDR3 region has the DNA TGTGCCAGCAGCTTAGGAGCGGGATGGACAGATACGCAGTATTTT. Residues: CASSLGAGWTDTQYF.

V is TRBV4-1 and J is TRBJ2-7; possible D gene TRBD1, 6 bases. The V and J ends lost 0 bases and 3 bases respectively, with 12 bases between them. The V gene's germline CDR1 is MGHRA and CDR2 YSYEKL. The CDR3 consists of 15 residues. CDR3 protein: CASSQDLRTDYEQYF. In nucleotides, the CDR3 is TGCGCCAGCAGCCAAGATTTGCGGACAGACTACGAGCAGTACTTC.